This T cell receptor beta chain emerged from a study of blood T cell repertoires in COVID-19. Study overall: The origin of the acute and convalescent COVID-19 samples was the United States, Italy and Spain. Nucleic acid was either cDNA or gDNA, and it came from T cells, B-cell-depleted T cells, or PBMCs.

In the original workflow: Amplification of reference gene primers was used by the study to estimate nucleated cell counts. Here immunoSEQ multiplex PCR was the method, and the copy in TCRdb shows in-frame clones only, minus some. V, J and clone size were drawn from that table, and D and trimming were deduced from the DNA. The table lists some 50,000 clones, around 87% of them singletons, with 15% to 20% in the top ten. The CDR3 consists of 14 residues. The ends lost 7 bases at V and 3 bases at J; junction bases unmatched: 3. Germline V lookup: CDR1 MNHEY, CDR2 SVGAGI. Material for sequencing was peripheral blood. This TCR was sampled from a human donor in a cohort sampled during active COVID-19. The chain couples TRBV6-5 to TRBJ2-2, with 9 positions matching TRBD2. The DNA for the CDR3 is TGTGCCAGCACAGCGGGAGGTGACACCGGGGAGCTGTTTTTT. Residues: CASTAGGDTGELFF.